This T cell receptor beta chain was documented in a study of vaccination and CD4 T cells after COVID-19. Study background: The study enrolled six male and four female convalescents, two of whom were Hispanic. Blood was drawn a median around 71 days post second dose, range 14 to 241.

At the Johns Hopkins FTIC core, DNA taken from cultured CD4+ T cells was sequenced by way of the Oncomine TCR Beta short-read assay. Genomic DNA was isolated from cultured CD4+ T cells. TCRdb re-derived calls from the PCR reads in MiXCR, one entry per CDR3 protein. The sample yields 20,000 to 25,000 distinct CDR3 sequences, roughly 33% seen once. General study points: The authors identified 304 of 307 vaccine-specific clones in convalescent patients as spike mono-reactive.

This sample's time point: late sampling 161 to 241 days after vaccination in a few convalescent patients. Documented treatment: 10-day PBMC culture with coronavirus spike peptide pools or control peptides (ViraFEST assay). This CDR3 has 16 amino acids. Germline CDR1 ENHRY, CDR2 SYGVKD. The V end lost 7 bases, the J end lost 0 bases, and 16 bases lay between the germline ends. Regarding this clonotype: Its matching antigen is unknown.

The TCR originated in a human donor who had recovered from COVID-19. This chain joins TRBV10-3 and TRBJ2-1, with D perhaps TRBD1 (5 bases). The specimen comprised CD4+ T cells from blood, cultured in vitro, sampled about 7 months after SARS-CoV-2 vaccination. CDR3 DNA: TGTGCCATCACCTCTCCCACCAGGGACTCCTACAATGAGCAGTTCTTC. Translation gives CAITSPTRDSYNEQFF.